This is a list of T cell receptor beta chains from one sample in a study of blood T cells in healthy people across ages. TCRdb re-called the 5' RACE reads with MiXCR, one entry per CDR3 protein. The top ten clones hold roughly 17% of a sample with 850,000 to 950,000 distinct CDR3 sequences, around 26% of them seen once. The specimen was blood. The receptors here all came from a woman older than 75 in good health. CDR3s include the opening cysteine and the closing phenylalanine or tryptophan. A D gene is named only where the DNA matches it firmly. Clone size is not always given. Where it is, it says once, few, many or a class for expanded clones.

V	D	J	size	CDR3	DNA
TRBV18	NA	TRBJ1-2	many	CASSPPMGQLNGYTF	TGTGCCAGCTCACCACCAATGGGACAACTTAATGGCTACACCTTC
TRBV7-9	NA	TRBJ2-5	many	CASSAAGYQETQYF	TGTGCCAGCAGCGCAGCCGGGTACCAAGAGACCCAGTACTTC
TRBV9	NA	TRBJ2-7	many	CASSQQEDPYEQYF	TGTGCCAGCAGCCAACAGGAAGACCCCTACGAGCAGTACTTC
TRBV7-2	TRBD1	TRBJ1-4	many	CASSPQGANEKLFF	TGTGCCAGCAGCCCACAGGGGGCGAATGAAAAACTGTTTTTT
TRBV20-1	TRBD1	TRBJ1-2	NA	CSASFHSGQELTNGYTF	TGCAGTGCTAGTTTTCATAGCGGACAGGAATTAACTAATGGCTACACCTTC
TRBV10-3	TRBD1	TRBJ1-1	few	CANSRQGSTEAFF	TGTGCCAACTCTCGACAGGGGAGCACTGAAGCTTTCTTT
TRBV19	TRBD1	TRBJ2-7	NA	CASSTGTGRSNEQYF	TGTGCCAGTAGTACCGGGACAGGGAGGAGCAATGAGCAGTACTTC
TRBV7-2	NA	TRBJ1-1	NA	CASSSSRAAGTEAFF	TGTGCCAGCAGCTCATCCCGGGCCGCCGGCACTGAAGCTTTCTTT
TRBV7-2	NA	TRBJ1-4	many	CASSTAAGTLEKLFF	TGTGCCAGCAGCACCGCCGCGGGGACGCTTGAAAAACTGTTTTTT
TRBV20-1	NA	TRBJ2-5	NA	CGAQGRETQYF	TGCGGGGCGCAGGGAAGGGAGACCCAGTACTTC
TRBV6-5	NA	TRBJ1-1	few	CASSYSNSGRNTEAFF	TGTGCCAGCAGTTACTCGAACTCAGGGAGGAACACTGAAGCTTTCTTT
TRBV28	TRBD2	TRBJ2-1	many	CASNPHSGGEQFF	TGTGCCAGCAACCCCCACAGCGGGGGTGAGCAGTTCTTC
TRBV6-6	TRBD1	TRBJ2-4	NA	CASSSLNRDRKNIQYF	TGTGCCAGCAGTTCCTTAAACCGGGACAGAAAAAACATTCAGTACTTC
TRBV7-2	TRBD2	TRBJ2-3	NA	CASSGRGRDTQYF	TGTGCCAGCAGCGGACGCGGGAGGGATACGCAGTATTTT
TRBV20-1	NA	TRBJ1-4	few	CSARDSKGPNEKLFF	TGCAGTGCTAGAGATTCGAAGGGGCCTAATGAAAAACTGTTTTTT
TRBV20-1	NA	TRBJ2-7	many	CSGQGQSSYEQYF	TGCAGTGGTCAAGGACAGAGCTCCTACGAGCAGTACTTC
TRBV11-2	NA	TRBJ2-7	NA	CASSGPTRTYEQYF	TGTGCCAGCAGCGGACCGACCAGGACCTACGAGCAGTACTTC
TRBV10-1	NA	TRBJ2-3	many	CASSAAGTPLTHRDTQYF	TGCGCCAGCAGTGCCGCCGGGACTCCTCTCACACACAGAGATACGCAGTATTTT
TRBV7-2	NA	TRBJ2-7	NA	CASSYGTLLYEQYF	TGTGCCAGCAGCTACGGGACTCTACTCTACGAGCAGTACTTC
TRBV7-9	NA	TRBJ2-6	NA	CASSLDRSPGANVRTF	TGTGCCAGCAGCTTAGACAGAAGCCCTGGGGCCAACGTCCGGACTTTC
TRBV29-1	NA	TRBJ1-2	few	CSVENWASNYGYTF	TGCAGCGTTGAAAATTGGGCGTCTAACTATGGCTACACCTTC
TRBV3-1	TRBD1	TRBJ1-5	many	CASSQGGYRGRNQPQHF	TGTGCCAGCAGCCAAGGTGGTTACAGGGGGCGCAATCAGCCCCAGCATTTT
TRBV3-1	NA	TRBJ1-6	few	CASSQGRMTPHF	TGTGCCAGCAGCCAAGGCCGTATGACCCCCCACTTT
TRBV20-1	NA	TRBJ2-5	many	CSASVQMETQYF	TGCAGTGCTAGTGTCCAGATGGAGACCCAGTACTTC
TRBV9	TRBD2	TRBJ2-3	NA	CASSSSGLAGTTDTQYF	TGTGCCAGCAGCTCCTCGGGACTAGCGGGAACCACAGATACGCAGTATTTT
TRBV7-9	TRBD1	TRBJ2-1	few	CASSLGTGVDNEQFF	TGTGCCAGCAGCTTGGGGACAGGGGTTGACAATGAGCAGTTCTTC
TRBV11-2	NA	TRBJ1-4	few	CASSPRHGLNEKLFF	TGTGCCAGCAGCCCCCGACACGGGCTGAATGAAAAACTGTTTTTT
TRBV2	NA	TRBJ2-7	NA	CASKLDRTYNEQYF	TGTGCCAGCAAGCTGGACCGAACGTACAATGAGCAGTACTTC
TRBV20-1	TRBD1	TRBJ1-2	NA	CSARSDRAQGYTF	TGCAGTGCTAGAAGCGACAGGGCGCAGGGCTACACCTTC
TRBV6-5	TRBD1	TRBJ2-3	many	CASRINRGRTDTQYF	TGTGCCAGCAGGATAAACAGGGGGCGCACAGATACGCAGTATTTT
TRBV18	NA	TRBJ1-1	few	CASQQMNTEAFF	TGTGCCAGCCAACAGATGAACACTGAAGCTTTCTTT
TRBV12-3/TRBV12-4	NA	TRBJ1-2	few	CASNPGGSRNGYTF	TGTGCCAGCAATCCCGGAGGAAGCCGGAATGGCTACACCTTC
TRBV19	NA	TRBJ2-5	NA	CASRRGRETQYF	TGTGCCAGTAGACGGGGGAGAGAGACCCAGTACTTC
TRBV4-3	TRBD1	TRBJ2-3	few	CASSQGQGGVTDTQYF	TGCGCCAGCAGCCAGGGACAGGGCGGGGTCACAGATACGCAGTATTTT
TRBV20-1	NA	TRBJ2-5	many	CSARGATARETQYF	TGCAGTGCTAGAGGTGCGACAGCCCGAGAGACCCAGTACTTC
TRBV4-1	NA	TRBJ1-2	many	CASSQIGQQGRGYTF	TGCGCCAGCAGCCAAATAGGTCAGCAGGGCCGTGGCTACACCTTC
TRBV15	NA	TRBJ2-7	many	CATSREKGTYEQYF	TGTGCCACCAGCAGAGAAAAGGGAACCTACGAGCAGTACTTC
TRBV12-3/TRBV12-4	TRBD2	TRBJ2-1	many	CASRLAGGPNNEQFF	TGTGCCAGCAGGTTAGCGGGGGGGCCAAACAATGAGCAGTTCTTC
TRBV6-5	TRBD1	TRBJ2-7	many	CASSYRDRISEQYF	TGTGCCAGCAGTTACAGGGACAGGATCTCCGAGCAGTACTTC
TRBV7-2	TRBD1	TRBJ1-1	few	CASSFAQGGNTEAFF	TGTGCCAGCAGCTTCGCTCAGGGGGGGAACACTGAAGCTTTCTTT
TRBV20-1	TRBD1	TRBJ1-1	NA	CSAPNRKQGDTEAFF	TGCAGTGCTCCTAACCGAAAGCAGGGGGACACTGAAGCTTTCTTT
TRBV5-1	TRBD1	TRBJ2-1	many	CASSMGQGPYNEQFF	TGCGCCAGCAGCATGGGACAGGGACCCTACAATGAGCAGTTCTTC
TRBV4-1	TRBD1	TRBJ1-2	NA	CTSSRGTANYGYTF	TGCACCAGCAGCCGGGGGACAGCTAACTATGGCTACACCTTC
TRBV7-6	NA	TRBJ1-6	many	CASSIGREYSPLHF	TGTGCCAGCAGCATTGGACGGGAATATTCACCCCTCCACTTT
TRBV11-2	TRBD2	TRBJ2-1	few	CACGGGADYNEQFF	TGTGCCTGCGGGGGGGGGGCAGACTACAATGAGCAGTTCTTC